A selection of T cell receptor beta chains follows, all from one sample in a study of CXCR3-negative and CXCR3-positive naive CD8 T cells. TCRdb reworked the 5' RACE reads into one entry per CDR3 protein, no DNA. The specimen's table records 20,000 to 25,000 distinct CDR3 sequences. What was sequenced was memory CD8+ T cells from blood. The receptors here all came from a human donor in good health. Some clones in this sample may be carry-over from other donors' samples. Each CDR3 is given with its conserved first and last residue. Fields, in order: V gene, clone size, J gene, CDR3 protein. For some rows the clone size is stated as once, few or many, or as a class when expanded; others skip it.

TRBV3-1	.	TRBJ1-4	CASSVGGGEVEKLFF
TRBV2	.	TRBJ1-2	CASSEAGTGSYGYTF
TRBV7-9	.	TRBJ2-1	CASGGVAYNEQFF
TRBV10-3	.	TRBJ2-7	CAISGDRDSYEQYF
TRBV29-1	.	TRBJ2-3	CSVEKMEVDPLTDTQYF
TRBV7-6	.	TRBJ2-7	CASSVGGASSYEQYF
TRBV25-1	.	TRBJ2-7	CASSEFIGTGGYEQYF
TRBV20-1	.	TRBJ2-2	CSARYTHGGDTGELFF
TRBV4-1	.	TRBJ2-2	CASERANTGELFF
TRBV27	.	TRBJ2-7	CASSLGLAGLYEQYF
TRBV7-8	.	TRBJ2-3	CASSLVNGDTQYF
TRBV28	.	TRBJ2-5	CASSQQSEGPYQETQYF
TRBV11-1	.	TRBJ2-7	CASSPTGGPSDEQYF
TRBV9	.	TRBJ2-2	CASDPDGYTGELFF
TRBV4-2	.	TRBJ1-3	CASSQAPDSGNTIYF
TRBV5-5	.	TRBJ1-1	CASSLGSTEAFF
TRBV20-1	.	TRBJ1-1	CSARDRVDTEAFF
TRBV2	.	TRBJ1-2	CVRKDRGLYGYTF
TRBV11-2	.	TRBJ2-6	CASSLLVGTGANVLTF
TRBV6-5	.	TRBJ1-1	CASTIGVNTEALF
TRBV6-2/TRBV6-3	.	TRBJ2-7	CASSFGSYDYEQYF
TRBV29-1	.	TRBJ2-2	CSVAGRGSNTGELFF
TRBV7-2	medium-sized	TRBJ2-1	CASSPYPSNEQFF
TRBV29-1	.	TRBJ2-7	CSVEDPRGTYEQYF
TRBV29-1	.	TRBJ2-2	CSAGPGVSSTGELFF
TRBV20-1	.	TRBJ2-1	CSGESIGSYNEQFF
TRBV12-3/TRBV12-4	.	TRBJ1-2	CASSAVTDVNYGYTF
TRBV6-1	.	TRBJ1-1	CASSEGDHTEAFF
TRBV28	.	TRBJ1-3	CASSSGQGLFGNTIYF